This paragraph reports one TCR beta chain. The antigen remains unidentified. CD45RO-negative CD8 cells positively selected for CCR7 made up the naive population, which excluded terminally differentiated effector memory CD45RA+ cells. The source of the sample is a study of shared clonotypes between healthy human individuals. Study-wide results and caveats: Naive subsets generally exceeded memory subsets in estimated richness. Clonotypes shared by all four donors outscored non-shared clonotypes in generation probability.

The ends were cut back, 3 bases at V and 3 bases at J, with 21 bases in the middle. This CDR3 is built from 17 residues. CDR1 is LNHDA and CDR2 is SQIVND in the germline V gene (reference sequence). Sequencing was performed with immunoSEQ multiplex PCR; in TCRdb, only in-frame clones are kept and a portion is missing. The sample carries hundreds of thousands of clones, roughly 95% recorded once. Sequenced: naive CD8+ T cells sorted from blood. This rearrangement joins TRBV19 to TRBJ2-7, with a weak D call TRBD1 (6 bases). This TCR was sampled from a woman under 40 in good health. DNA for the CDR3: TGTGCCAGTAGTATCCAGGGGTCCCCCTCTAATATCTACGAGCAGTACTTC. Protein product: CASSIQGSPSNIYEQYF.